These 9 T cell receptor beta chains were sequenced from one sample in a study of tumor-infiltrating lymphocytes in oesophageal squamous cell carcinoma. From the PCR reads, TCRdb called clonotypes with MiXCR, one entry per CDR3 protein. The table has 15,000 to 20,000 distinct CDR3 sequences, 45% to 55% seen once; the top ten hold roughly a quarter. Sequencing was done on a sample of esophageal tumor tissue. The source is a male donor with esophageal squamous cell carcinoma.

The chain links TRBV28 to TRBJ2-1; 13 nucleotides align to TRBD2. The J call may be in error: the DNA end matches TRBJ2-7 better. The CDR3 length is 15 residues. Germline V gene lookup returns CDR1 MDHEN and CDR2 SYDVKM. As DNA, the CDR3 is TGTGCCAGCAGCTCTCCGGGACTAGCGGGATACGAGCAGTACTTC. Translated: CASSSPGLAGYEQYF.

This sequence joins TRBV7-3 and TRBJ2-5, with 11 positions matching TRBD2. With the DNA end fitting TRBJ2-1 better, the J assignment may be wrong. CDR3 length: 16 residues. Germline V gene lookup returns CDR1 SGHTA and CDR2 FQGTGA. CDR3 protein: CASSLKVAGGPNEQFF. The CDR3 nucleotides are TGTGCCAGCAGCTTAAAGGTAGCGGGAGGGCCCAATGAGCAGTTCTTC.

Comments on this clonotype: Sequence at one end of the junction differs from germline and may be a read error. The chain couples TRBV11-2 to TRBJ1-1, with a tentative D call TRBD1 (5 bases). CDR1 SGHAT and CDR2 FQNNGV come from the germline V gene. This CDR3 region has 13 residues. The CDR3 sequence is CASSLVQGYEQYF. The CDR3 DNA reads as TGTGCCAGCAGCTTAGTTCAGGGTTACGAGCAGTACTTT.

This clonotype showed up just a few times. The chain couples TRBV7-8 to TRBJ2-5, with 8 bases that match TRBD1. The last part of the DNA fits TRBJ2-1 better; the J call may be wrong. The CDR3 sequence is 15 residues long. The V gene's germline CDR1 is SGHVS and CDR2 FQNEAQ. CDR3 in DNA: TGTGCCAGCAGGGTGGGGCAGGGGGCATGGAATGAGCAGTTCTTC. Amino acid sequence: CASRVGQGAWNEQFF.

This CDR3 reads CASRTSGGTDTQYF. In nucleotides, the CDR3 is TGTGCCAGCAGGACTAGCGGGGGCACAGATACGCAGTATTTT. This chain joins TRBV7-4 and TRBJ2-3, with TRBD2 identical over 11 bases. Germline V gives CDR1 SGHVT, CDR2 SQSDAQ. Trimming cost V 6 bases and J 1 base; bases outside gene matches: 0. The CDR3 has 14 residues.

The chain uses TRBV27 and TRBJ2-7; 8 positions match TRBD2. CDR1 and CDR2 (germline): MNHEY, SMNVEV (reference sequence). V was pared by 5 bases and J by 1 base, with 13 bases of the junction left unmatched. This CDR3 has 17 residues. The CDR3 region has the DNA TGTGCCAGCAGTAGACCGGGACTAGGCCTGGATTCCTACGAGCAGTACTTC. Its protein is CASSRPGLGLDSYEQYF.

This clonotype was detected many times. In nucleotides, the CDR3 is TGTGCCAGCAGCTTAGGAGTTGTTGAGCAGTACTTC. It translates to CASSLGVVEQYF. The chain uses TRBV7-2 and TRBJ2-7; D call uncertain. V was pared by 1 base and J by 7 bases, with 8 bases between. CDR1 and CDR2 from the germline V gene are SGHTA and FQGNSA. The CDR3 totals 12 residues.

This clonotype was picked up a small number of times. CDR3 nucleotides: TGTGCCAGCAGGGTAGCGGGAGTAGACGAGCAGTACTTC. This codes for CASRVAGVDEQYF. V usage is TRBV7-8 and J usage is TRBJ2-1; TRBD2 aligns across 9 bases. Judging by the DNA end, TRBJ2-7 fits better; the J call may be wrong. Germline V lookup: CDR1 SGHVS, CDR2 FQNEAQ. The CDR3 has 13 residues.

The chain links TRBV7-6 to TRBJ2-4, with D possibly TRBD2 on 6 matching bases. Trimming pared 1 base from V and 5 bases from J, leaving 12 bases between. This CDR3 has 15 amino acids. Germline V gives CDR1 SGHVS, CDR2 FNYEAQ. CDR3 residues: CASSLEAGWENIQYF. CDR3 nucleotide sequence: TGTGCCAGCAGCTTAGAGGCGGGATGGGAAAACATTCAGTACTTC.